This T cell receptor (beta chain) was recorded in a study of T cell repertoires in cytomegalovirus infection. Turning to the study itself: Signatures in public TCR beta sequences pointed to both CMV infection and matching HLA type.

With 5 bases removed from V and 6 bases from J, the gap between germline ends came to 13 bases. The CDR3 has 13 residues. CDR1 and CDR2 (germline): LNHDA, SQIVND (reference sequence). This clonotype has at least ten counts. Its specificity is unknown. Overall study results and limits: The ex vivo response was dominated by HLA-C-restricted CMV-specific TCR beta clonotypes.

One entry per CDR3 protein results from TCRdb running MiXCR on the reads. This sample has a few hundred thousand distinct CDR3 sequences, with 15% to 20% found just once. The rearrangement uses TRBV19 and TRBJ1-1, with no clear D. The sequence was obtained from a human donor in good health (CMV status not recorded). Some clones in this sample may be carry-over from other donors' samples. The source material was PBMCs. Here the CDR3 reads CASSVTILAEAFF. The CDR3, as DNA: TGTGCCAGTAGTGTAACGATTTTGGCTGAAGCTTTCTTT.